These T cell receptor beta chains were read from a single sample in a study of Ad26.COV2.S vaccination and SARS-CoV-2 variants. Assay: immunoSEQ multiplex PCR; the TCRdb copy retains only in-frame clones and omits some. The sample has roughly 350,000 clones, 86% seen once. Sequencing used peripheral blood, obtained in a trial of Ad26.COV2.S vaccine versus placebo. The origin of the receptors is a person between 18 and 65 years old who received the Ad26.COV2.S COVID-19 vaccine or a placebo. CDR3s include the opening cysteine and the closing phenylalanine or tryptophan. Each record gives: J gene, D gene, clone size, V gene, CDR3 protein, CDR3 DNA. The D gene is left open where the match is weak. The listing skips clone size in some rows; elsewhere it reads once, few, many or a size class.

j_gene: TRBJ1-2
d_gene: TRBD1
abundance: -
v_gene: TRBV7-9
CDR3aa: CASSSDRDRSYGYTF
CDR3nt: TGTGCCAGCAGCTCAGACCGGGACAGAAGCTATGGCTACACCTTC

j_gene: TRBJ1-1
d_gene: -
abundance: few
v_gene: TRBV5-3
CDR3aa: CARSLVGFYTEAFF
CDR3nt: TGTGCCAGAAGCTTGGTAGGGTTCTACACTGAAGCTTTCTTT

j_gene: TRBJ1-1
d_gene: -
abundance: -
v_gene: TRBV29-1
CDR3aa: CSVRQAREAFF
CDR3nt: TGCAGCGTTAGGCAGGCCCGTGAAGCTTTCTTT

j_gene: TRBJ1-2
d_gene: -
abundance: -
v_gene: TRBV3-1/TRBV3-2
CDR3aa: CASSQAGTSGSAGYTF
CDR3nt: TGTGCCAGCAGCCAAGCCGGGACAAGCGGATCGGCTGGCTACACCTTC

j_gene: TRBJ2-3
d_gene: TRBD2
abundance: -
v_gene: TRBV7-9
CDR3aa: CASPGTSASVGTDTQYF
CDR3nt: TGTGCCAGTCCCGGGACTAGTGCCTCGGTCGGCACAGATACGCAGTATTTT

j_gene: TRBJ2-5
d_gene: -
abundance: -
v_gene: TRBV5-1
CDR3aa: CASSARGMGEETQYF
CDR3nt: TGCGCCAGCTCGGCCCGGGGAATGGGCGAAGAGACCCAGTACTTC

j_gene: TRBJ2-5
d_gene: -
abundance: -
v_gene: TRBV19
CDR3aa: CASSKVLYQETQYF
CDR3nt: TGTGCCAGTAGTAAAGTGCTTTACCAAGAGACCCAGTACTTC

j_gene: TRBJ2-1
d_gene: -
abundance: -
v_gene: TRBV7-2
CDR3aa: CASSLQQVNEQFF
CDR3nt: TGTGCCAGCAGCTTACAACAGGTTAATGAGCAGTTCTTC

j_gene: TRBJ2-2
d_gene: -
abundance: -
v_gene: TRBV4-1
CDR3aa: CASSALRPGELFF
CDR3nt: TGCGCCAGCAGCGCATTAAGGCCCGGGGAGCTGTTTTTT

j_gene: TRBJ2-1
d_gene: -
abundance: -
v_gene: TRBV20-1
CDR3aa: CSAASYNEQFF
CDR3nt: TGCAGTGCTGCATCCTACAATGAGCAGTTCTTC

j_gene: TRBJ2-5
d_gene: -
abundance: -
v_gene: TRBV27
CDR3aa: CASSSSLIQETQYF
CDR3nt: TGTGCCAGCAGTTCCAGTCTGATTCAAGAGACCCAGTACTTC

j_gene: TRBJ2-7
d_gene: TRBD1
abundance: -
v_gene: TRBV5-4
CDR3aa: CASSPHLTGQKEQYF
CDR3nt: TGTGCCAGCAGCCCCCACTTGACAGGGCAAAAAGAGCAGTACTTC

j_gene: TRBJ1-2
d_gene: -
abundance: -
v_gene: TRBV5-6
CDR3aa: CASSDWSGGQLINYGYTF
CDR3nt: TGTGCCAGCAGCGATTGGTCCGGGGGCCAACTGATTAACTATGGCTACACCTTC

j_gene: TRBJ2-7
d_gene: TRBD1
abundance: -
v_gene: TRBV28
CDR3aa: CASSLPGQGYEQYF
CDR3nt: TGTGCCAGCAGTCTCCCGGGACAGGGTTACGAGCAGTACTTC

j_gene: TRBJ2-7
d_gene: -
abundance: -
v_gene: TRBV19
CDR3aa: CASSTHRESYEQYF
CDR3nt: TGTGCCAGTAGTACGCACAGGGAGTCCTACGAGCAGTACTTC

j_gene: TRBJ1-1
d_gene: -
abundance: -
v_gene: TRBV28
CDR3aa: CAIQGDTEAFF
CDR3nt: TGTGCCATTCAGGGTGACACTGAAGCTTTCTTT

j_gene: TRBJ1-4
d_gene: -
abundance: -
v_gene: TRBV11-2
CDR3aa: CASSFGRTNGLFF
CDR3nt: TGTGCCAGCAGCTTCGGAAGAACTAATGGACTGTTTTTT

j_gene: TRBJ2-7
d_gene: -
abundance: few
v_gene: TRBV18
CDR3aa: CASSPKYEGFFYEQYF
CDR3nt: TGTGCCAGCTCACCAAAATATGAAGGATTTTTCTACGAGCAGTACTTC

j_gene: TRBJ2-6
d_gene: -
abundance: -
v_gene: TRBV12-3/TRBV12-4
CDR3aa: CASRALGANVLTF
CDR3nt: TGTGCCAGCAGGGCCCTCGGGGCCAACGTCCTGACTTTC

j_gene: TRBJ1-2
d_gene: -
abundance: -
v_gene: TRBV19
CDR3aa: CASSIGRSGGVENYGYTF
CDR3nt: TGTGCCAGTAGTATTGGTCGGTCAGGAGGAGTTGAGAACTATGGCTACACCTTC

j_gene: TRBJ2-2
d_gene: -
abundance: few
v_gene: TRBV27
CDR3aa: CASSPRGLSGELFF
CDR3nt: TGTGCCAGCAGTCCCCGGGGTTTGTCCGGGGAGCTGTTTTTT